This T cell receptor beta chain was found in a study of cytomegalovirus exposure and HLA in healthy donors. CDR3 size: 14 residues. Germline V lookup: CDR1 MNHEY, CDR2 SVGAGI. After removal of 0 bases from V and 9 bases from J, the junction contained 5 bases not matched to a gene. There are a few counts of this clone. PCR used 60 Vbeta primers and 13 Jbeta primers. Clones were sequenced by immunoSEQ multiplex PCR, and TCRdb holds only the in-frame ones, with some missing. The data contain about 150,000 clones, less than 65% of them singletons. The J gene is TRBJ1-5, the V gene TRBV6-5; 7 positions agree with TRBD1. The receptor was isolated from a woman aged 25 to 39 in good health and CMV-seropositive. The specimen was PBMCs. For the CDR3, the DNA is TGTGCCAGCAGTTACTCGGAGGGGGCGAGGCCCCAGCATTTT. It is translated as CASSYSEGARPQHF.